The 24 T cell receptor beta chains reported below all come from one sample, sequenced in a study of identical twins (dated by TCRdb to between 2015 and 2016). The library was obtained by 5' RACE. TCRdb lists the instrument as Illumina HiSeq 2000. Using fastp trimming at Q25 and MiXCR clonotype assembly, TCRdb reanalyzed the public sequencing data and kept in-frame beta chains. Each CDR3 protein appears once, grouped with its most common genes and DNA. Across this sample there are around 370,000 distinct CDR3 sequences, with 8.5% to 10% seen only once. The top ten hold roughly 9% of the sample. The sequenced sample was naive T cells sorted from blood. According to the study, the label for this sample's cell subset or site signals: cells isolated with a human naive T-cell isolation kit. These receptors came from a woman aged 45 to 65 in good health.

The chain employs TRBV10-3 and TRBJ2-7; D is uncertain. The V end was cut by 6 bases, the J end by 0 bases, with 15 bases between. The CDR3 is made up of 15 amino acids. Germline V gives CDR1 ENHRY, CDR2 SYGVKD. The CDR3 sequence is CAISSGPQSSYEQYF. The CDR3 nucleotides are TGTGCCATCAGCTCCGGACCCCAGAGCTCCTACGAGCAGTACTTC.

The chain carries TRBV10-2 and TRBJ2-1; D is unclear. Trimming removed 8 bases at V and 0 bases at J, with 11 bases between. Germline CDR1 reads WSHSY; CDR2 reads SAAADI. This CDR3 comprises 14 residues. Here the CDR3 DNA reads TGCGCCAGCTTAGACCCTGACTCCTACAATGAGCAGTTCTTC. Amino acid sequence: CASLDPDSYNEQFF.

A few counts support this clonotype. CDR3 region: CASSQGGRTEAFF. The DNA of the CDR3 is TGTGCCAGCAGCCAGGGGGGGAGAACTGAAGCTTTCTTT. V and J are TRBV3-1 and TRBJ1-1; maybe TRBD1 (5 bases). The CDR3 totals 13 residues. V was clipped by 3 bases and J by 5 bases, with 10 bases between them. Germline CDR1 LGHDT, CDR2 YNNKEL (reference sequence).

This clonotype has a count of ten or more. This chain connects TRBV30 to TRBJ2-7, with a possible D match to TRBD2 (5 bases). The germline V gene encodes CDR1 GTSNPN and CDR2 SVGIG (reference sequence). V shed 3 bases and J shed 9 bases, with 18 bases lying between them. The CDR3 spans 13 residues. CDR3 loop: CAWSATGREGQYF. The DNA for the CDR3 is TGTGCCTGGAGCGCAACGGGAAGAGAAGGGCAGTACTTC.

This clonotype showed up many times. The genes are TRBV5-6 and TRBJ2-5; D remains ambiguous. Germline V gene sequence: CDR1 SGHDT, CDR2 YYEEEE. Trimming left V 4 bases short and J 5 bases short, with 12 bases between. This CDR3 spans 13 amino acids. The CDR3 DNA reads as TGTGCCAGCAGCCATGATGGGCGGGAGACCCAGTACTTC. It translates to CASSHDGRETQYF.

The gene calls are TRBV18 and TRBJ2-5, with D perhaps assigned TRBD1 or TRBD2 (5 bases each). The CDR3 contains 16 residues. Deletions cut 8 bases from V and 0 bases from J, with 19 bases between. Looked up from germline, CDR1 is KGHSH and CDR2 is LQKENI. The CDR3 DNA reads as TGTGCCAGCCGACATCGAAGGGGAGCCCACCAAGAGACCCAGTACTTC. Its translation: CASRHRRGAHQETQYF. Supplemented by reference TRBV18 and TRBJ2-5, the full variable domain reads NAGVMQNPRHLVRRRGQEARLRCSPMKGHSHVYWYRQLPEEGLKFMVYLQKENIIDESGMPKERFSAEFPKEGPSILRIQQVVRGDSAAYFCASRHRRGAHQETQYFGPGTRLLVL.

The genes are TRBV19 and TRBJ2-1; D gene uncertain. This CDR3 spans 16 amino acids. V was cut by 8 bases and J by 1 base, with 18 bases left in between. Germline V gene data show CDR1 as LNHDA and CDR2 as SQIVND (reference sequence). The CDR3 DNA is TGTGCCAGTTCGTGGTTGGGCGATTCATCCTACAATGAGCAGTTCTTC. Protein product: CASSWLGDSSYNEQFF.

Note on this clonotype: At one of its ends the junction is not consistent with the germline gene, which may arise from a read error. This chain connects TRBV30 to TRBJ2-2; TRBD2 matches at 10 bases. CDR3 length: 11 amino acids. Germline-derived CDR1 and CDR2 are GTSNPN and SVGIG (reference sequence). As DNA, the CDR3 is TGCGGGACTAGCGTGGCCGGGGAGCTGTTTTTT. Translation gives CGTSVAGELFF.

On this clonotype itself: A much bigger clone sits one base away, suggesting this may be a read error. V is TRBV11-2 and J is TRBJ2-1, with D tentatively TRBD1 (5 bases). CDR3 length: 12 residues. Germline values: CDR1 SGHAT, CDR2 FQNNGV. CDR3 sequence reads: CASSLTANDQFF. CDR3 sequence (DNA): TGTGCCAGCAGCCTGACAGCGAATGACCAGTTCTTC. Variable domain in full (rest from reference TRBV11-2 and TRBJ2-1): EAGVAQSPRYKIIEKRQSVAFWCNPISGHATLYWYQQILGQGPKLLIQFQNNGVVDDSQLPKDRFSAERLKGVDSTLKIQPAKLEDSAVYLCASSLTANDQFFGPGTRLTVL.

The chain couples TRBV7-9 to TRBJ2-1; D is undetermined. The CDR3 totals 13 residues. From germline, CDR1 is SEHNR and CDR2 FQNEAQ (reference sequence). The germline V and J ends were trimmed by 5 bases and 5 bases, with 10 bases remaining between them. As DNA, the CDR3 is TGTGCCAGCAGCCCCTCGAGGAACAATGAGCAGTTCTTC. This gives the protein CASSPSRNNEQFF.

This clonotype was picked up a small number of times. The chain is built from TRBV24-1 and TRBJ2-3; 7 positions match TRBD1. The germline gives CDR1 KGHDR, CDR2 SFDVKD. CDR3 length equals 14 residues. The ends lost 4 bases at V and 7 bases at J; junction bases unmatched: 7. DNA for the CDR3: TGTGCCACCAGTGAACCGGGACAGATCTATACGCAGTATTTT. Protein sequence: CATSEPGQIYTQYF.

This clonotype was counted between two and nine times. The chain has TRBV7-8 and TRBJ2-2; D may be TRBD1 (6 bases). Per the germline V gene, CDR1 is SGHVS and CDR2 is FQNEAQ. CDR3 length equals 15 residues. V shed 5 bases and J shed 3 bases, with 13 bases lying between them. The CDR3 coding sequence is TGTGCCAGCAGCGGGGCAGGGGCGGACACCGGGGAGCTGTTTTTT. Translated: CASSGAGADTGELFF.

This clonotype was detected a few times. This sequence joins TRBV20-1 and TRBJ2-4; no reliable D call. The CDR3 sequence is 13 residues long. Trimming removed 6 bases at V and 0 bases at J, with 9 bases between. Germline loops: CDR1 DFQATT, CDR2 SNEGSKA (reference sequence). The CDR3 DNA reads TGCAGTGCCGTGGACCTAGCCAAAAACATTCAGTACTTC. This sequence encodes CSAVDLAKNIQYF.

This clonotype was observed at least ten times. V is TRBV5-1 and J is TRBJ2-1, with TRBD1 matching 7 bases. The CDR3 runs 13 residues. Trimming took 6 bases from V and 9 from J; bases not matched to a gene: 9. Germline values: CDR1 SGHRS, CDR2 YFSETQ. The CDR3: CASMERQGGEQFF. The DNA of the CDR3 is TGCGCCAGCATGGAGAGACAGGGTGGTGAGCAGTTCTTC.

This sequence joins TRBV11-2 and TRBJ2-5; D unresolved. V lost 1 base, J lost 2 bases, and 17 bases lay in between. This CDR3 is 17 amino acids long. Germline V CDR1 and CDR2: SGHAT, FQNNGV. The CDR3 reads CASSLVLGQNVQETQYF. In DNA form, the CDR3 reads TGTGCCAGCAGCTTAGTTCTAGGCCAAAACGTACAAGAGACCCAGTACTTC.

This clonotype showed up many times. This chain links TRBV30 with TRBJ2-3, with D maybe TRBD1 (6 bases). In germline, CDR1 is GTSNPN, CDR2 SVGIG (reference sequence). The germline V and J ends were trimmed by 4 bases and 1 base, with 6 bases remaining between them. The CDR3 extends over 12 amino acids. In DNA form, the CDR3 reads TGTGCCTGGACAGGGGGCACAGATACGCAGTATTTT. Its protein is CAWTGGTDTQYF.

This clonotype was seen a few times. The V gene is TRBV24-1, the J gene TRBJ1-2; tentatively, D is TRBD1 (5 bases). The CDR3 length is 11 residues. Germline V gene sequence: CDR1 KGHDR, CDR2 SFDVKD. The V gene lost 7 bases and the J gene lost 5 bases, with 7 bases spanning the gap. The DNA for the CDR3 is TGTGCCACCAGCGGGACGTATGGCTACACCTTC. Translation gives CATSGTYGYTF.

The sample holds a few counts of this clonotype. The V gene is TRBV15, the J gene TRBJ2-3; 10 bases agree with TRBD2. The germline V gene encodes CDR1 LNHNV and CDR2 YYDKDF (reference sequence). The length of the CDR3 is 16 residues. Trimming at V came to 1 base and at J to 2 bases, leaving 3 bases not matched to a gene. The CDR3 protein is CATSRALAGVTDTQYF. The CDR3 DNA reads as TGTGCCACCAGCAGAGCGCTAGCGGGGGTCACAGATACGCAGTATTTT.

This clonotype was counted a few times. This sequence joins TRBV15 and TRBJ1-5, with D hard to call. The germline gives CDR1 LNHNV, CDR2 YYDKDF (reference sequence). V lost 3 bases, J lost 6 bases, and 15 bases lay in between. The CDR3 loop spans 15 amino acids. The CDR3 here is CATSSRTAGIQPQHF. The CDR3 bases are TGTGCCACCAGCAGTCGGACCGCGGGAATTCAGCCCCAGCATTTT.

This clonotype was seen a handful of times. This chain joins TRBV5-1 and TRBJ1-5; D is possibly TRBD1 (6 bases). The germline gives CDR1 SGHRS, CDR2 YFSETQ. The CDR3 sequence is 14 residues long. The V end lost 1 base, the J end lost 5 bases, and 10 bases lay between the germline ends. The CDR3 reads CASSLNRADQPQHF. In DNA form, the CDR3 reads TGCGCCAGCAGCTTGAACAGGGCTGATCAGCCCCAGCATTTT.

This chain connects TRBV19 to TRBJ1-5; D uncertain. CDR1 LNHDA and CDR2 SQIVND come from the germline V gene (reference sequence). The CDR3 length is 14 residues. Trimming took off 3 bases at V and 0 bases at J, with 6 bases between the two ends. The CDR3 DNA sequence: TGTGCCAGTAGTATTCCACATAGCAATCAGCCCCAGCATTTT. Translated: CASSIPHSNQPQHF.

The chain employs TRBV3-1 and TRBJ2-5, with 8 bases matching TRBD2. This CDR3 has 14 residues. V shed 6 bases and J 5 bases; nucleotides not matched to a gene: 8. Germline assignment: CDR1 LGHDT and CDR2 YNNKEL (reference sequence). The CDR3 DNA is TGTGCCAGCAGTTCGGAGCGGGAGTTGGAGACCCAGTACTTC. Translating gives CASSSERELETQYF.

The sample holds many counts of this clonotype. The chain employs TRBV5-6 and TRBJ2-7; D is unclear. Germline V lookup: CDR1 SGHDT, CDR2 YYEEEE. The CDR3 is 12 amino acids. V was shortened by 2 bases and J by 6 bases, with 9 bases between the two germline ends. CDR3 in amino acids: CASSFIDTEQYV. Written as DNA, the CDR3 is TGTGCCAGCAGCTTCATTGATACCGAGCAGTACGTC.

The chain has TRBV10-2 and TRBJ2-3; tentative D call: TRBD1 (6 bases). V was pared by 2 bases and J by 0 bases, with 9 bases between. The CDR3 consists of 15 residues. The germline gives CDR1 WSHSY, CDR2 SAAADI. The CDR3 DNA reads TGCGCCAGCAGTGAGGACAGGCGTAGCACAGATACGCAGTATTTT. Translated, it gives CASSEDRRSTDTQYF.